These 10 T cell receptor beta chains originate from one sample sequenced in a study of regulatory T cells in long-lasting Graves disease. Stated time point: newly diagnosed GD, antithyroid drugs for less than 3 months. RNA extracted from PBMCs served as the sequencing template. Construction of TCR beta libraries relied on iRepertoire HTBI primers and on Arm-PCR targeting CDR3 regions. MiXCR was run by TCRdb on the multiplex PCR reads, yielding one entry per CDR3 protein. The sample contains around 250,000 distinct CDR3 sequences, 18% of which appear only once. These data also formed part of another study, on T cells in Graves' hyperthyroidism and ophthalmopathy.

The sample was peripheral blood mononuclear cells (PBMCs), taken at new diagnosis, from a patient treated with antithyroid drugs. The receptors come from a woman aged 25-40 years with Graves disease.

Notes on this clonotype: At one boundary the junction diverges from the germline segment, which might be a read error. The chain has TRBV7-8 and TRBJ2-1; 11 bases align to TRBD2. Germline assignment: CDR1 SGHVS and CDR2 FQNEAQ. The CDR3 runs to 18 residues. DNA of the CDR3: TGCGCCAGCAGCCCCTATAGCGGGGGGGGAAGCTCCTACAATGAGCAGTTCTTC. This codes for CASSPYSGGGSSYNEQFF.

This chain connects TRBV12-3 or TRBV12-4 to TRBJ2-1, with D uncertain. Near its end, the DNA agrees better with TRBJ2-5, so the J call may be wrong. The CDR3 sequence is 13 residues long. CDR3 in amino acids: CASSLGNGETQYF. As DNA, the CDR3 is TGTGCCAGCAGTTTAGGTAACGGGGAGACCCAGTACTTC.

The chain carries TRBV6-1 and TRBJ2-2; a weak D match, TRBD1 (6 bases). In germline, CDR1 is MNHNS, CDR2 SASEGT. The V and J ends lost 8 bases and 1 base respectively, with 11 bases between them. The CDR3 is 14 amino acids. CDR3 sequence reads: CASDGQMNTGELFF. Here the CDR3 DNA reads TGTGCCAGCGACGGACAGATGAACACCGGGGAGCTGTTTTTT.

This clonotype showed up many times. V gene TRBV3-1 combines with J gene TRBJ1-2; TRBD1 is a possible D gene (5 bases). CDR1 and CDR2 from the germline V gene are LGHDT and YNNKEL (reference sequence). This CDR3 has 13 amino acids. The V gene lost 4 bases and the J gene lost 3 bases, with 9 bases spanning the gap. Here the CDR3 DNA reads TGTGCCAGCAGCCCCGGGACTCACTATGGCTACACCTTC. It translates to CASSPGTHYGYTF.

V usage is TRBV6-1 and J usage is TRBJ2-4; D is ambiguous. Germline V gene sequence: CDR1 MNHNS, CDR2 SASEGT. This CDR3 has 19 residues. Trimming took off 3 bases at V and 0 bases at J, with 21 bases between the two ends. CDR3 region: CASSDRRILAELAKNIQYF. The DNA of the CDR3 is TGTGCCAGCAGTGATCGCAGAATATTGGCGGAGCTAGCCAAAAACATTCAGTACTTC.

Turning to this clonotype: A far larger clone is only one base removed, so a read error is likely. The chain joins TRBV12-3 or TRBV12-4 to TRBJ1-4, with a weak D call TRBD1 (6 bases). The CDR3 has 16 residues. CDR3 sequence (DNA): TGTGCCAGCAGACGACAAACACAGGGAACTGATGAAAAACTGTTTTTT. Protein: CASRRQTQGTDEKLFF.

This clonotype was counted at least ten times. The rearrangement uses TRBV27 and TRBJ2-1; 11 bases align to TRBD1. From germline, CDR1 is MNHEY and CDR2 SMNVEV (reference sequence). With 7 bases clipped from V and 9 bases from J, the junction kept 8 bases outside the gene matches. The CDR3 contains 14 residues. CDR3 amino acids: CASTGTGGIFEQFF. CDR3 coding DNA: TGTGCCAGCACCGGGACAGGGGGAATTTTTGAGCAGTTCTTC.

This clonotype came up many times. This chain links TRBV12-3 or TRBV12-4 with TRBJ1-2, with 8 bases that match TRBD1. Unmatched junction bases numbered 4, after V lost 5 bases and J lost 8 bases. The CDR3 covers 12 residues. DNA of the CDR3: TGTGCCAGCAGTCGACAGGGGAGGGGCTACACCTTC. Protein sequence: CASSRQGRGYTF.

J is TRBJ1-3 and V is TRBV19; 7 positions agree with TRBD1. Losses at the gene ends were 6 bases for V and 4 bases for J; bases not matched to a gene: 3. The CDR3 loop spans 13 amino acids. Germline CDR1 reads LNHDA; CDR2 reads SQIVND (reference sequence). CDR3 in amino acids: CASSGTVGNTIYF. As DNA, the CDR3 is TGTGCCAGTAGCGGGACAGTGGGAAACACCATATATTTT. Complete variable domain (other parts from reference TRBV19 and TRBJ1-3): DGGITQSPKYLFRKEGQNVTLSCEQNLNHDAMYWYRQDPGQGLRLIYYSQIVNDFQKGDIAEGYSVSREKKESFPLTVTSAQKNPTAFYLCASSGTVGNTIYFGEGSWLTVV.

The genes are TRBV6-5 and TRBJ2-2; D is undetermined. Germline V gene sequence: CDR1 MNHEY, CDR2 SVGAGI. This CDR3 contains 14 residues. Between the trimmed V and J ends, which lost 2 bases and 6 bases, there was a span of 10 bases. CDR3 coding DNA: TGTGCCAGCAGTTACCTGGCTTTGGCCGGGGAGCTGTTTTTT. It specifies CASSYLALAGELFF.